These T cell receptor beta chains were read from a single sample in a study of identifying expanded T cells in peripheral blood. TCRdb's table, derived via immunoSEQ multiplex PCR, lists solely in-frame clones and lacks some. Of approximately 140,000 clones detected, about 88% appear once; the ten largest clones hold 8.4%. Sample: blood. The receptors stem from a person aged 18 to 70 in good health. Each CDR3 is given with its conserved first and last residue. D genes are given only for firm matches. Only some rows state a clone size, as once, few, many or a class for expanded clones.

v_gene	d_gene	abundance	len	j_gene	CDR3aa	CDR3nt
TRBV9	NA	NA	16	TRBJ2-3	CASNLQGASSTDTQYF	TGTGCCAGCAACCTACAAGGGGCTAGCAGCACAGATACGCAGTATTTT
TRBV7-2	NA	NA	15	TRBJ2-1	CASSLVGRPYNEQFF	TGTGCCAGCAGCTTAGTGGGGCGTCCCTACAATGAGCAGTTCTTC
TRBV5-1	TRBD1	NA	15	TRBJ2-3	CASSPGDRVTDTQYF	TGCGCCAGCAGCCCGGGGGACAGGGTGACAGATACGCAGTATTTT
TRBV2	NA	NA	14	TRBJ2-5	CASRAPRAQETQYF	TGTGCCAGCAGAGCCCCCCGGGCCCAAGAGACCCAGTACTTC
TRBV2	NA	NA	15	TRBJ1-2	CASMGDGAFLGGYTF	TGTGCCAGCATGGGAGACGGGGCTTTCCTAGGGGGCTACACCTTC
TRBV30	NA	NA	14	TRBJ2-3	CAWSVSIGADTQYF	TGTGCCTGGAGTGTCAGTATAGGGGCAGATACGCAGTATTTT
TRBV5-4	TRBD2	NA	17	TRBJ2-5	CASSLDIGGGVEETQYF	TGTGCCAGCAGCTTGGATATAGGCGGGGGGGTAGAAGAGACCCAGTACTTC
TRBV29-1	NA	few	13	TRBJ2-5	CSGGMGPGETQYF	TGCAGCGGGGGGATGGGACCGGGAGAGACCCAGTACTTC
TRBV4-1	NA	NA	13	TRBJ2-7	CASSQPLTGEQYF	TGCGCCAGCAGCCAGCCTCTAACCGGGGAGCAGTACTTC
TRBV7-9	NA	NA	15	TRBJ2-1	CASTPPGTLYNEQFF	TGTGCCAGCACCCCGCCCGGGACGCTTTACAATGAGCAGTTCTTC